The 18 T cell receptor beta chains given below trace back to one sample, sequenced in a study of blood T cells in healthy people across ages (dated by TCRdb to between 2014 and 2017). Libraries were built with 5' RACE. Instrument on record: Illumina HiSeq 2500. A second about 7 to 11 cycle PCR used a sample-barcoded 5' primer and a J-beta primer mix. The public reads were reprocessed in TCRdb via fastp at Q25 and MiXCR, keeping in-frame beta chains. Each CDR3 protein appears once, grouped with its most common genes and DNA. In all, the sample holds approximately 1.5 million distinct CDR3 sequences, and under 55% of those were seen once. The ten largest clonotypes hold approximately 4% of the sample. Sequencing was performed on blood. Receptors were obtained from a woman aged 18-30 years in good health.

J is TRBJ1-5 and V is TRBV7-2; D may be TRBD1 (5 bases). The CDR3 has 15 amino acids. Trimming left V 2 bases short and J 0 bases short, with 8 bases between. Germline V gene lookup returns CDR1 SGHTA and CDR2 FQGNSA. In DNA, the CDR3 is TGTGCCAGCAGCTTAATGGGGGATAGCAATCAGCCCCAGCATTTT. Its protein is CASSLMGDSNQPQHF.

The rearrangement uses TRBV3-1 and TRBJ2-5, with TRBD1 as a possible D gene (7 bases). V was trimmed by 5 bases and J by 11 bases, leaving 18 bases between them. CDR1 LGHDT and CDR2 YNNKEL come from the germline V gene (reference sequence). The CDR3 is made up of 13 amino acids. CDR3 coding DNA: TGTGCCAGCAGCTATTACCAGGGGGAGGAGCAGTACTTC. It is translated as CASSYYQGEEQYF.

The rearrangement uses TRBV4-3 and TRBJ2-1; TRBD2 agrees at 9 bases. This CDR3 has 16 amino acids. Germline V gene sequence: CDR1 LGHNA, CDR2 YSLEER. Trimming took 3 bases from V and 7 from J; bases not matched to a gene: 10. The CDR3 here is CASSQASGDSRNEQFF. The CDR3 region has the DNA TGCGCCAGCAGCCAGGCTAGCGGGGACTCCAGGAATGAGCAGTTCTTC.

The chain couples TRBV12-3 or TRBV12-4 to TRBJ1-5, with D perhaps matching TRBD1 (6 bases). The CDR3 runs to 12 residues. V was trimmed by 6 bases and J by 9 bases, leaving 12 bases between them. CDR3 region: CASRQGLRPQHF. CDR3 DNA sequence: TGTGCCAGCAGACAGGGATTAAGGCCCCAGCATTTT.

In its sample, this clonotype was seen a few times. CDR3: CASSQDLAGRFYEQYF. The CDR3 DNA follows: TGTGCCAGCAGCCAAGATTTAGCGGGACGGTTCTACGAGCAGTACTTC. The chain employs TRBV4-2 and TRBJ2-7; 8 bases line up with TRBD2. V lost 0 bases and J lost 3; bases outside the gene matches: 7. The CDR3 has 16 amino acids. Germline lookup yields CDR1 LGHNA and CDR2 YNFKEQ.

CDR3: CASRPSHNYGYTF. CDR3 in DNA: TGTGCCAGCAGGCCCAGTCATAACTATGGCTACACCTTC. The chain combines TRBV6-5 with TRBJ1-2; unclear D gene. Trimming stripped 6 bases from V and 1 base from J, with 9 bases between. The germline CDR1 and CDR2 sequences are MNHEY and SVGAGI. The CDR3 length is 13 residues.

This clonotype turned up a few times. CDR3 DNA sequence: TGTGCCAGCAGCCCCGGGACTAGCGGGAGGGTAAACACCGGGGAGCTGTTTTTT. Its translation: CASSPGTSGRVNTGELFF. This chain joins TRBV11-2 and TRBJ2-2, with 16 bases fitting TRBD2. Germline loops: CDR1 SGHAT, CDR2 FQNNGV. V trimming: 5 bases; J trimming: 2 bases; junction bases outside the gene matches: 5. The CDR3 has 18 amino acids.

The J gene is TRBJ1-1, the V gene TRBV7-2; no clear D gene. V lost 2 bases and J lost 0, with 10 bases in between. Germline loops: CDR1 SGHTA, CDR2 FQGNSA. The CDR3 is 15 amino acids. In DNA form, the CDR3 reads TGTGCCAGCAGCTTATCCGCCAGGCTGAACACTGAAGCTTTCTTT. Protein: CASSLSARLNTEAFF. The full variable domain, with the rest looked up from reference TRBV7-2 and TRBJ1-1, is GAGVSQSPSNKVTEKGKDVELRCDPISGHTALYWYRQSLGQGLEFLIYFQGNSAPDKSGLPSDRFSAERTGGSVSTLTIQRTQQEDSAVYLCASSLSARLNTEAFFGQGTRLTVV.

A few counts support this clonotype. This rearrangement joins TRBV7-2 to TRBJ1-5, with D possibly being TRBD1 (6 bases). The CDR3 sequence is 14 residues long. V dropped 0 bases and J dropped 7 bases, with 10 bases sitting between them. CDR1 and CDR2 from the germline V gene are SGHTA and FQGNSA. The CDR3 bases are TGTGCCAGCAGCTTAGCCAGGGGTGCCCAGCCCCAGCATTTT. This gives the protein CASSLARGAQPQHF.

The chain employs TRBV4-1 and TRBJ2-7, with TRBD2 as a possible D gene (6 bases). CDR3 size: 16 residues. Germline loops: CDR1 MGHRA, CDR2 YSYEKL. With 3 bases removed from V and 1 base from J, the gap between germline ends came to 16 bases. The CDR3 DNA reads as TGCGCCAGCAGCCACGGGGAGGTTCTTTCATCCTACGAGCAGTACTTC. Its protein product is CASSHGEVLSSYEQYF.

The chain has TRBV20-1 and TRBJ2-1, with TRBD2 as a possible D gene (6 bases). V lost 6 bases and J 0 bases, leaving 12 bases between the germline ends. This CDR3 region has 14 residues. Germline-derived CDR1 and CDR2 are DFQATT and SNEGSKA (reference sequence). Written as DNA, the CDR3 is TGCAGTGCGCTCGGGACTGCCTCCTACAATGAGCAGTTCTTC. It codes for CSALGTASYNEQFF.

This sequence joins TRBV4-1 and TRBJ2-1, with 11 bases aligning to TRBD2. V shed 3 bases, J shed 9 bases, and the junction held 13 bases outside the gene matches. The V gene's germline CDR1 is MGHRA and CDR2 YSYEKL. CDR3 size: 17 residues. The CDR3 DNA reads TGCGCCAGCAGCCAGTTAAGTGTTCTAGCGGGGGGTCGTGAGCAGTTCTTC. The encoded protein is CASSQLSVLAGGREQFF.

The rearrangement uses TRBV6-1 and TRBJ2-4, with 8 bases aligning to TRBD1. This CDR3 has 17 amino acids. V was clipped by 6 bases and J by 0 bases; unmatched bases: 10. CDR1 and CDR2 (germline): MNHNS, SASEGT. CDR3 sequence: CASSPRQGTLAKNIQYF. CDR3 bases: TGTGCCAGCAGCCCCCGACAGGGGACTTTAGCCAAAAACATTCAGTACTTC.

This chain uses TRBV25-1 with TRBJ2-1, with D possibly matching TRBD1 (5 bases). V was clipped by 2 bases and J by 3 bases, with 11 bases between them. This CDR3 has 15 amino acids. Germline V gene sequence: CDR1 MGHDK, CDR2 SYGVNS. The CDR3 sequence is CASSEIKGNYNEQFF. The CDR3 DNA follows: TGTGCCAGCAGTGAAATAAAGGGGAACTACAATGAGCAGTTCTTC.

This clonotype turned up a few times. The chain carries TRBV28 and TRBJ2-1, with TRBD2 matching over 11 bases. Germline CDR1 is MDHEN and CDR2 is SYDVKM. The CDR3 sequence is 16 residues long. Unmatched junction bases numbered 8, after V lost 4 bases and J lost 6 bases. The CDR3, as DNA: TGTGCCAGCAGTTGGCTGACTAGCGGGGTCCTCAATGAGCAGTTCTTC. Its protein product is CASSWLTSGVLNEQFF.

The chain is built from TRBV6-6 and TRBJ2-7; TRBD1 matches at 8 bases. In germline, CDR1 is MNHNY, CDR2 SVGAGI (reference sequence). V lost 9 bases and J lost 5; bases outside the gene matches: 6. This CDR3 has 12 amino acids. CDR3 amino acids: CASIDRGDEQYF. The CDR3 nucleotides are TGTGCCAGTATCGACAGGGGCGACGAGCAGTACTTC.

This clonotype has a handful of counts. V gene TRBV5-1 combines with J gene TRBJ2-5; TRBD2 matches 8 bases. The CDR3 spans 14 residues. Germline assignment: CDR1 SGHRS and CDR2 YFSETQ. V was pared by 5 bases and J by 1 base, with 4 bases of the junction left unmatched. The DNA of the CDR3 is TGCGCCAGCAGTAGCGGGGAGTTCCAAGAGACCCAGTACTTC. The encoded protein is CASSSGEFQETQYF.

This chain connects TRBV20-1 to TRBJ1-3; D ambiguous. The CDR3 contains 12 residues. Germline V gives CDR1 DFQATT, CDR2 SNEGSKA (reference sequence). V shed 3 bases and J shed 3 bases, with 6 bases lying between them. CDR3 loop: CSARGFGNTIYF. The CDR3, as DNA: TGCAGTGCTAGGGGTTTTGGAAACACCATATATTTT.